The 30 T cell receptor beta chains below all came from one sample that was sequenced in a study of blood T cells in healthy people across ages (dated by TCRdb to about 2015). Library preparation was by 5' RACE. This sample was sequenced with an Illumina HiSeq 2500. The second PCR ran for about 7 to 11 cycles and used a J-beta primer mix along with a sample-barcoded 5' primer. TCRdb reworked the public reads: Q25 trimming with fastp, MiXCR clone assembly, productive beta chains retained. For every CDR3 protein sequence, its rows merge into one entry that carries the most common genes and DNA. The sample table holds about 830,000 distinct CDR3 sequences, of which under 80% were seen once. Of the sample, 28% falls within the top ten clones. Sequenced sample: blood. These receptors originate from a man aged 25 to 40 in good health.

The rearrangement joins TRBV7-3 to TRBJ2-6; D is ambiguous. V was cut by 1 base and J by 7 bases, with 11 bases left in between. Germline V CDR1 and CDR2: SGHTA, FQGTGA. The CDR3 runs to 15 residues. CDR3 amino acids: CASSLSGHQANVLTF. CDR3 bases: TGTGCCAGCAGCTTAAGTGGTCATCAAGCCAACGTCCTGACTTTC.

The chain links TRBV5-5 to TRBJ2-3; 12 positions match TRBD2. CDR3 length: 16 residues. Germline V CDR1 and CDR2: SGHKS, YYEKEE (reference sequence). V shed 4 bases and J 5 bases; nucleotides not matched to a gene: 8. The CDR3 nucleotides are TGTGCCAGCAGCCGCAGGACTAGCGGGGCGGTAGATACGCAGTATTTT. This gives the protein CASSRRTSGAVDTQYF.

There are a few counts of this clonotype. This sequence joins TRBV6-5 and TRBJ2-7; D remains unclear. There are 12 residues in the CDR3. CDR1 MNHEY and CDR2 SVGAGI come from the germline V gene. The V end was cut by 10 bases, the J end by 0 bases, with 10 bases between. The CDR3 reads CATSLGSYEQYF. DNA of the CDR3: TGTGCCACCTCCCTTGGCTCCTACGAGCAGTACTTC.

The chain combines TRBV30 with TRBJ1-4; TRBD1 agrees at 7 bases. The CDR3 is 14 amino acids. CDR1 and CDR2 (germline): GTSNPN, SVGIG (reference sequence). J was trimmed by 8 bases and V by 3 bases; bases with no gene match: 9. The CDR3 sequence is CAWSPLTGREKLFF. The CDR3 nucleotides are TGTGCCTGGAGCCCGTTGACAGGGCGAGAAAAACTGTTTTTT.

This sequence joins TRBV7-9 and TRBJ2-7; D is perhaps TRBD1 (6 bases). With 5 bases removed from V and 1 base from J, the gap between germline ends came to 18 bases. CDR3 length: 16 amino acids. Germline V gives CDR1 SEHNR, CDR2 FQNEAQ (reference sequence). Written as DNA, the CDR3 is TGTGCCAGCAGCCAACCCCCGGGACACCAATCCTACGAGCAGTACTTC. Protein sequence: CASSQPPGHQSYEQYF.

The CDR3 DNA is TGTGCCAGCAGCTTAGGACAGGGCGGAGGCACCTTC. This translates into CASSLGQGGGTF. The chain has TRBV7-9 and TRBJ1-2; 7 bases line up with TRBD1. Per germline, CDR1 SEHNR and CDR2 FQNEAQ (reference sequence). V gave up 1 base and J gave up 13 bases; unmatched junction bases: 6. The CDR3 is 12 amino acids.

The chain recombines TRBV7-3 with TRBJ2-3; TRBD1 agrees at 9 bases. Germline CDR1 reads SGHTA; CDR2 reads FQGTGA. Trimming removed 2 bases from V and 3 bases from J; junction bases left unmatched: 3. This CDR3 spans 15 amino acids. CDR3 bases: TGTGCCAGCAGCTTATCAGGGACAGGGACAGATACGCAGTATTTT. Translation: CASSLSGTGTDTQYF. The variable domain in full, completed from reference TRBV7-3 and TRBJ2-3, reads GAGVSQTPSNKVTEKGKYVELRCDPISGHTALYWYRQSLGQGPEFLIYFQGTGAADDSGLPNDRFFAVRPEGSVSTLKIQRTERGDSAVYLCASSLSGTGTDTQYFGPGTRLTVL.

The rearrangement uses TRBV9 and TRBJ1-1; maybe TRBD1 (6 bases). V was pared by 0 bases and J by 6 bases, with 9 bases between. CDR3 length: 13 amino acids. Germline V CDR1 and CDR2: SGDLS, YYNGEE. The CDR3 nucleotides are TGTGCCAGCAGCGTAGAGACAGGCGCTGAAGCTTTCTTT. Translating gives CASSVETGAEAFF.

This sequence joins TRBV7-3 and TRBJ2-5; D is undetermined. Between the trimmed V and J ends, which lost 2 bases and 6 bases, there was a span of 13 bases. CDR3 length: 14 amino acids. Germline assignment: CDR1 SGHTA and CDR2 FQGTGA. This CDR3 reads CASSLSAVVQTQYF. The CDR3, as DNA: TGTGCCAGCAGCTTATCGGCAGTTGTCCAGACCCAGTACTTC.

This clonotype was seen a few times. The genes are TRBV15 and TRBJ2-1; 7 bases agree with TRBD2. With V trimmed by 0 bases and J by 8 bases, 13 bases remained unmatched. The CDR3 length is 17 residues. The germline V gene has CDR1 LNHNV and CDR2 YYDKDF (reference sequence). CDR3 nucleotide sequence: TGTGCCACCAGCAGAGACCCAGCGGGGTCGGTTCGGGATGAGCAGTTCTTC. The encoded protein is CATSRDPAGSVRDEQFF.

The gene calls are TRBV5-6 and TRBJ2-4; possibly TRBD2 for D (6 bases). The J call is uncertain, as TRBJ2-7 better fits the DNA end. This CDR3 comprises 13 residues. The germline V gene encodes CDR1 SGHDT and CDR2 YYEEEE. The CDR3 DNA follows: TGTGCCAGCGGGAGGCCACAGATCTACGAGCAGTACTTC. The encoded protein is CASGRPQIYEQYF.

The rearrangement joins TRBV11-2 to TRBJ2-1; D might be TRBD1 (6 bases). The CDR3 consists of 15 residues. V shed 5 bases and J shed 5 bases, with 16 bases lying between them. Germline V gene sequence: CDR1 SGHAT, CDR2 FQNNGV. The CDR3: CASSVEPGQNNEQFF. DNA of the CDR3: TGTGCCAGCAGCGTCGAGCCCGGACAGAACAATGAGCAGTTCTTC.

This clonotype occurred a few times. The chain uses TRBV9 and TRBJ2-3; D is ambiguous. This CDR3 contains 15 residues. Per the germline V gene, CDR1 is SGDLS and CDR2 is YYNGEE. Trimming cost V 3 bases and J 4 bases, with 15 bases left between them. CDR3 region: CASSAEDSNPDTQYF. In DNA form, the CDR3 reads TGTGCCAGCAGCGCCGAAGACTCCAATCCAGATACGCAGTATTTT.

This chain connects TRBV6-5 to TRBJ2-1; D may correspond to TRBD1 or TRBD2 (5 bases each). The V gene lost 4 bases and the J gene lost 9 bases, with 13 bases spanning the gap. The CDR3 spans 13 residues. Germline V lookup: CDR1 MNHEY, CDR2 SVGAGI. In DNA, the CDR3 is TGTGCCAGCAGTTTATCCGGGACGGCTGAGCAGTTCTTC. Protein: CASSLSGTAEQFF.

The chain links TRBV7-9 to TRBJ2-7; no clear D gene. In germline, CDR1 is SEHNR, CDR2 FQNEAQ (reference sequence). V was cut by 7 bases and J by 3 bases, with 16 bases left in between. This CDR3 is 14 amino acids long. CDR3 nucleotide sequence: TGTGCCAGCACCTCCGAGTTGGCGATCTACGAGCAGTACTTC. Translation: CASTSELAIYEQYF.

In this sample, this clonotype turned up once. The chain recombines TRBV21-1 with TRBJ2-3; TRBD1 reflects the table's D call only, with no check against the DNA. TRBV21-1 is shown as a pseudogene. There are 17 residues in the CDR3. As DNA, the CDR3 is TGTGCCAGCAGCCCCCGACAGGGACGGACTAGCACAGATACGCAGTATTTT. Translated, it gives CASSPRQGRTSTDTQYF.

V is TRBV18 and J is TRBJ2-1; D is undetermined. V lost 0 bases and J lost 10, with 10 bases in between. The CDR3 length is 13 residues. Germline V gives CDR1 KGHSH, CDR2 LQKENI. The CDR3 nucleotides read TGTGCCAGCTCACCACCTAGCCCGACAGAGCAGTTCTTC. Translating gives CASSPPSPTEQFF.

The chain couples TRBV4-3 to TRBJ2-3; 9 bases fit TRBD2. Germline assignment: CDR1 LGHNA and CDR2 YSLEER. There are 17 residues in the CDR3. The trim removed 0 bases at V and 4 bases at J, leaving 8 bases unmatched. In nucleotides, the CDR3 is TGCGCCAGCAGCCAAGATCCGGGGCGGGGGGGCCCAGATACGCAGTATTTT. Its protein is CASSQDPGRGGPDTQYF.

Details on this clonotype: One end of the junction fails to match germline, which may point to a read error. The chain recombines TRBV29-1 with TRBJ1-1; weak D call: TRBD1 (6 bases). This CDR3 has 13 residues. CDR1 SQVTM and CDR2 ANQGSEA come from the germline V gene. In DNA, the CDR3 is TGCAGCGTTTTAGGGGGGGGAAAGACTGAATCTTTCTTT. Translated, it gives CSVLGGGKTESFF.

The chain employs TRBV9 and TRBJ2-7; D is ambiguous. The CDR3 length is 14 residues. V was pared by 4 bases and J by 7 bases, with 18 bases between. Germline values: CDR1 SGDLS, CDR2 YYNGEE. The CDR3 loop reads CASSPTAGSWEQYF. The CDR3 DNA is TGTGCCAGCAGCCCAACCGCAGGTTCATGGGAGCAGTACTTC.

The rearrangement joins TRBV29-1 to TRBJ1-1, with 7 nucleotides matching TRBD1. V lost 3 bases to trimming and J lost 0 bases; unmatched junction nucleotides: 16. The germline V gene encodes CDR1 SQVTM and CDR2 ANQGSEA. This CDR3 has 18 residues. This CDR3 reads CSVEKRTGVLIMNTEAFF. The CDR3 bases are TGCAGCGTTGAGAAAAGAACAGGGGTCCTCATTATGAACACTGAAGCTTTCTTT.

The gene calls are TRBV6-1 and TRBJ1-2; D is perhaps TRBD1 (5 bases). The CDR3 is 14 residues long. Germline V gives CDR1 MNHNS, CDR2 SASEGT. Trimming took 2 bases from V and 8 from J, leaving 15 bases between them. CDR3 coding DNA: TGTGCCAGCAGTGAATACGAGGGGCGCCAAGGCTACACCTTC. It is translated as CASSEYEGRQGYTF.

The chain joins TRBV2 to TRBJ1-5; no reliable D call. Trimming took off 5 bases at V and 4 bases at J, with 12 bases between the two ends. This CDR3 is 14 amino acids long. Germline V gives CDR1 SNHLY, CDR2 FYNNEI. The CDR3: CASSPTDTNQPQHF. For the CDR3, the DNA is TGTGCCAGCAGTCCCACCGACACGAATCAGCCCCAGCATTTT.

This clonotype was seen more than once but under ten times. V and J are TRBV2 and TRBJ2-3; D call uncertain. The V gene's germline CDR1 is SNHLY and CDR2 FYNNEI. V lost 3 bases to trimming and J lost 0 bases, with 7 bases between them. This CDR3 is 14 amino acids long. DNA for the CDR3: TGTGCCAGCAGTGAGGTCCTAAGCACAGATACGCAGTATTTT. Translated, it gives CASSEVLSTDTQYF.

This clonotype showed up just a few times. The J gene is TRBJ1-2, the V gene TRBV3-1; the match to TRBD1 covers 12 bases. V lost 6 bases and J lost 7; bases outside the gene matches: 9. The germline V gene has CDR1 LGHDT and CDR2 YNNKEL (reference sequence). The CDR3 runs to 15 residues. The CDR3 region has the DNA TGTGCCAGCAGGATGCAAGGGGACAGGGGGCTTGGCTACACCTTC. Its translation: CASRMQGDRGLGYTF.

CDR3 loop: CSARKDRSEKLFF. Written as DNA, the CDR3 is TGCAGTGCTAGGAAGGACCGCAGCGAAAAACTGTTTTTT. The chain couples TRBV20-1 to TRBJ1-4; D is unclear. CDR1 DFQATT and CDR2 SNEGSKA come from the germline V gene (reference sequence). The CDR3 is 13 amino acids. Trimming left V 3 bases short and J 8 bases short, with 13 bases between.

There are a few counts of this clonotype. The rearrangement joins TRBV6-6 to TRBJ2-1; D may be TRBD2 (6 bases). Between the trimmed V and J ends, which lost 6 bases and 1 base, there was a span of 16 bases. The germline V gene encodes CDR1 MNHNY and CDR2 SVGAGI (reference sequence). The CDR3 has 16 residues. The CDR3 region has the DNA TGTGCCAGCAGAGGTTTGCGGGGCAATTCCTACAATGAGCAGTTCTTC. Translated, it gives CASRGLRGNSYNEQFF.

This chain connects TRBV7-9 to TRBJ2-6, with D hard to call. V was cut by 7 bases and J by 2 bases, with 12 bases left in between. Per the germline V gene, CDR1 is SEHNR and CDR2 is FQNEAQ (reference sequence). CDR3 length: 15 residues. This CDR3 reads CASTAVRTGANVLTF. CDR3 nucleotides: TGTGCCAGCACCGCCGTGCGTACTGGGGCCAACGTCCTGACTTTC.

This chain joins TRBV29-1 and TRBJ2-3; perhaps TRBD2 as D (5 bases). The CDR3 is 14 residues long. Per germline, CDR1 SQVTM and CDR2 ANQGSEA. Trimming took 1 base from V and 0 from J, leaving 8 bases between them. The chain's CDR3 is CSVEGGSSTDTQYF. In DNA form, the CDR3 reads TGCAGCGTTGAAGGAGGGTCTAGCACAGATACGCAGTATTTT.

V gene TRBV9 combines with J gene TRBJ2-3, with unresolved D. The germline CDR1 and CDR2 sequences are SGDLS and YYNGEE. Deletions cut 2 bases from V and 1 base from J, with 8 bases between. This CDR3 region has 14 residues. The CDR3 loop is CASSVRPGTDTQYF. CDR3 bases: TGTGCCAGCAGCGTCCGGCCCGGCACAGATACGCAGTATTTT.